This entry is about one T cell receptor (beta chain). Its cognate antigen is unknown. The time point: pre-sensitization, week 0. Sample treatment: therapeutic diphenylcyclopropenone sensitization with weekly scalp DPC. The authors extracted total RNA from unfractionated whole blood. TCRdb recomputed calls from the RACE reads with MiXCR, one row per CDR3 protein. The table lists under 200,000 distinct CDR3 sequences, 25% to 30% of them singletons. This entry is derived from a study of human T cells and chemical hapten exposure. General study points: TCRs above 1 in 1000 frequency stayed constant with DPC sensitization.

V lost 4 bases to trimming and J lost 4 bases, with 14 bases between them. From germline, CDR1 is MDHEN and CDR2 SYDVKM. This CDR3 contains 15 residues. The origin of this receptor is a woman aged 25 to 39 with alopecia areata. Some clones in this sample may be carry-over from other donors' samples. The sequences come from whole blood, collected in connection with sensitization to the hapten diphenylcyclopropenone (DPC). The chain couples TRBV28 to TRBJ1-5, with D possibly being TRBD1 (5 bases). Here the CDR3 DNA reads TGTGCCAGCAGTTCGGTGGGACGGATTAATCAGCCCCAGCATTTT. This gives the protein CASSSVGRINQPQHF.